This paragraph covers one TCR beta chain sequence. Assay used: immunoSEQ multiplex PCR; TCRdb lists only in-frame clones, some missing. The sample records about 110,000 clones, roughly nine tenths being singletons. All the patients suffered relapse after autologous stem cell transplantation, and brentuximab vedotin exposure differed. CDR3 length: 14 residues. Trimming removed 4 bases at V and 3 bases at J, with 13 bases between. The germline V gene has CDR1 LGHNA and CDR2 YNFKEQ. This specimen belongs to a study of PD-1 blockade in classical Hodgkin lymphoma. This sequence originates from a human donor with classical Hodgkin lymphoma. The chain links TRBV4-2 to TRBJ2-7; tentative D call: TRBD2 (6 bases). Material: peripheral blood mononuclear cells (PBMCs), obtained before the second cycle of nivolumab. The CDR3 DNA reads TGTGCCAGCAGCCCGGGACTGGGAATCTACGAGCAGTACTTC. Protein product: CASSPGLGIYEQYF.